What follows describes a single TCR beta chain. Its specificity is unknown. With 60 Vbeta and 13 Jbeta primers, the PCR was carried out. Assay: immunoSEQ multiplex PCR; the TCRdb copy retains only in-frame clones and omits some. The data contain roughly 180,000 clones, 77% of them singletons. CDR1 and CDR2 (germline): MNHNY, SVGAGI (reference sequence). Trimming took 7 bases from V and 5 from J, leaving 12 bases between them. The CDR3 sequence is 13 residues long. This specimen comes from a study of cytomegalovirus exposure and HLA in healthy donors. Whole-study results and caveats: One variant, a missense change in DCLRE1C, was linked in a later analysis to TCR beta V- and J-gene trimming.

Sequenced material: PBMCs. This sequence was found in a woman in her sixties or seventies in good health and CMV-seropositive. V is TRBV6-6 and J is TRBJ1-5, with D unresolved. The CDR3: CASKRNRDQPQHF. CDR3 coding DNA: TGTGCCAGCAAAAGAAACAGAGATCAGCCCCAGCATTTT.